This TCR beta chain was captured in a study of blood T cell repertoires in COVID-19. This table comes from immunoSEQ multiplex PCR, and its TCRdb copy is limited to in-frame clones, with some not included. In the table there are about 150,000 clones, approximately 86% of which are singletons. This clone was found a few times. V lost 2 bases, J lost 7 bases, and 11 bases stayed unmatched. The CDR3 spans 16 residues. Germline CDR1 KGHDR, CDR2 SFDVKD. The chain links TRBV24-1 to TRBJ1-2, with 8 bases aligning to TRBD1. This clonotype originated in a man in his fifties or sixties with COVID-19, enrolled during active disease. Material: peripheral blood. This CDR3 is CATSDSDLTGDRGYTF. DNA of the CDR3: TGTGCCACCAGTGATTCTGACTTGACAGGGGATCGTGGCTACACCTTC.